These 20 T cell receptor beta chains share one sample of origin, sequenced in a study of shared clonotypes between healthy human individuals. Libraries were prepared by immunoSEQ multiplex PCR; TCRdb keeps only in-frame clonotypes and omits some of them. The sample includes some 500,000 clones, 75% to 80% of them seen just once. Source material: PBMCs. These receptors were obtained from a woman aged 40 to 50 in good health. Some clones in this sample may be carry-over from other donors' samples.

This clone was counted a single time. The V call is TRBV7-2, the J call TRBJ1-4, with 8 bases matching TRBD1. The CDR3 is 14 residues long. The V gene's germline CDR1 is SGHTA and CDR2 FQGNSA. V lost 5 bases and J lost 5; bases outside the gene matches: 4. CDR3 amino acids: CASSQGTGNEKLFF. CDR3 coding DNA: TGTGCCAGCAGCCAAGGGACAGGAAATGAAAAACTGTTTTTT. Variable domain in full (rest from reference TRBV7-2 and TRBJ1-4): GAGVSQSPSNKVTEKGKDVELRCDPISGHTALYWYRQSLGQGLEFLIYFQGNSAPDKSGLPSDRFSAERTGGSVSTLTIQRTQQEDSAVYLCASSQGTGNEKLFFGSGTQLSVL.

This clone was recorded many times. The V call is TRBV6-6, the J call TRBJ2-2; 11 bases line up with TRBD1. The J segment lost 7 bases and the V segment lost 5 bases, leaving 9 bases of the junction unmatched. The CDR3 is 16 residues long. Germline V lookup: CDR1 MNHNY, CDR2 SVGAGI (reference sequence). CDR3 protein: CASSNRDRGSIGELFF. As DNA, the CDR3 is TGTGCCAGCAGTAACCGGGACAGGGGGAGTATCGGGGAGCTGTTTTTT.

The J gene is TRBJ1-1, the V gene TRBV5-4; no firm D call. From germline, CDR1 is SGHNT and CDR2 YYREEE (reference sequence). V lost 4 bases and J 1 base, leaving 11 bases between the germline ends. The CDR3 length is 14 residues. DNA of the CDR3: TGTGCCAGCAGCAAGGAACCAGGGAACACTGAAGCTTTCTTT. Translated, it gives CASSKEPGNTEAFF. Full variable domain (outside the CDR3, taken from reference TRBV5-4 and TRBJ1-1): ETGVTQSPTHLIKTRGQQVTLRCSSQSGHNTVSWYQQALGQGPQFIFQYYREEENGRGNFPPRFSGLQFPNYSSELNVNALELDDSALYLCASSKEPGNTEAFFGQGTRLTVV.

The chain recombines TRBV5-1 with TRBJ2-5; tentative D call: TRBD1 (6 bases). The CDR3 sequence is 14 residues long. With 2 bases removed from V and 7 bases from J, the gap between germline ends came to 15 bases. CDR1 is SGHRS and CDR2 is YFSETQ in the germline V gene. CDR3 DNA sequence: TGCGCCAGCAGCTTAGGGGGTCGTGATGGGACCCAGTACTTC. Protein sequence: CASSLGGRDGTQYF.

A remark on this clone: Other nucleotide sequences in the sample specify the same CDR3. J is TRBJ2-1 and V is TRBV4-3; maybe TRBD2 (6 bases). V lost 0 bases to trimming and J lost 4 bases, with 10 bases between them. The CDR3 spans 15 residues. The germline V gene has CDR1 LGHNA and CDR2 YSLEER. The CDR3 sequence is CASSQDSGTYNEQFF. The DNA of the CDR3 is TGCGCCAGCAGCCAAGATAGCGGTACATACAATGAGCAGTTCTTC.

The V and J genes are TRBV23-1 and TRBJ2-3, with 10 bases lining up with TRBD1. TRBV23-1 has ORF status, its function being uncertain. Germline trimming cut 2 bases from V and 2 bases from J; bases unmatched to any gene: 10. The CDR3 has 18 residues. Here the CDR3 DNA reads TGCGCCAGCAGTCAAGACCTTTCCGGGACAGGGGACACAGATACGCAGTATTTT. Translation gives CASSQDLSGTGDTDTQYF.

The chain is built from TRBV15 and TRBJ2-7, with 9 nucleotides matching TRBD1. The V gene's germline CDR1 is LNHNV and CDR2 YYDKDF (reference sequence). The trim removed 7 bases at V and 7 bases at J, leaving 11 bases unmatched. This CDR3 contains 14 residues. The CDR3 DNA is TGTGCCACCAAAGCCCGGACAGGGGTGGGGGAGCAGTACTTC. Translated, it gives CATKARTGVGEQYF.

The chain is built from TRBV6-6 and TRBJ1-2; possibly TRBD1 for D (6 bases). Germline loops: CDR1 MNHNY, CDR2 SVGAGI (reference sequence). CDR3 length equals 16 residues. Trimming shortened V by 4 bases and J by 2 bases, and 17 bases separated the two germline ends. In nucleotides, the CDR3 is TGTGCCAGCAGTTCCCTCGATACAGGGAAGAACTATGGCTACACCTTC. It specifies CASSSLDTGKNYGYTF.

J is TRBJ1-2 and V is TRBV29-1; D may be TRBD1 (5 bases). V shed 4 bases and J shed 8 bases, with 11 bases lying between them. The CDR3 is made up of 11 amino acids. CDR1 and CDR2 (germline): SQVTM, ANQGSEA. CDR3 amino acids: CSVVGEDGYTF. The CDR3 DNA is TGCAGCGTTGTGGGGGAAGACGGCTACACCTTC.

As to this clone: It is likely a read error: a sequence one base away is far more abundant. The same CDR3 is also encoded by other DNA sequences in this sample. The J gene is TRBJ1-2, the V gene TRBV29-1, with 9 bases aligning to TRBD1. Germline V gene lookup returns CDR1 SQVTM and CDR2 ANQGSEA. The CDR3 has 13 residues. This chain's CDR3 is CSVGGQGDYGYTF. The DNA for the CDR3 is TGCAGCGTTGGGGGACAGGGTGACTATGGCTACACTTTC.

CDR3 DNA: TGTGCCAGCAGCCTGATGGGGGACACTGAAGCTTTCTTT. Translating it yields CASSLMGDTEAFF. The genes are TRBV13 and TRBJ1-1; maybe TRBD1 (5 bases). The V end was cut by 5 bases, the J end by 3 bases, with 10 bases between. Germline V lookup: CDR1 PRHDT, CDR2 FYEKMQ (reference sequence). The CDR3 is made up of 13 amino acids.

This rearrangement joins TRBV19 to TRBJ1-5; TRBD1 might be the D (5 bases). The germline gives CDR1 LNHDA, CDR2 SQIVND (reference sequence). Trimming stripped 2 bases from V and 3 bases from J, with 11 bases between. CDR3 size: 15 residues. CDR3: CASSIYGGNNQPQHF. CDR3 DNA sequence: TGTGCCAGTAGTATATATGGGGGAAACAATCAGCCCCAGCATTTT.

In this sample, this clone turned up once. The chain has TRBV7-8 and TRBJ2-7, with D possibly called TRBD1 or TRBD2 (5 bases each). The ends were cut back, 2 bases at V and 5 bases at J, with 16 bases in the middle. The CDR3 runs to 15 residues. CDR1 and CDR2 (germline): SGHVS, FQNEAQ. The CDR3 sequence is CASSLFAGSLNEQYF. CDR3 DNA sequence: TGTGCCAGCAGCTTATTCGCAGGGAGCCTCAACGAGCAGTACTTC.

In this sample, this clone turned up a few times. The chain uses TRBV19 and TRBJ2-2; 9 nucleotides agree with TRBD1. The CDR3 contains 16 residues. V lost 5 bases, J lost 6 bases, and 10 bases stayed unmatched. Germline loops: CDR1 LNHDA, CDR2 SQIVND (reference sequence). CDR3 region: CASSETGGRRAGELFF. The CDR3 nucleotides are TGTGCCAGTAGTGAAACAGGGGGCAGGCGCGCCGGGGAGCTGTTTTTT.

The V and J genes are TRBV7-3 and TRBJ2-1, with D possibly being TRBD2 (6 bases). Germline lookup yields CDR1 SGHTA and CDR2 FQGTGA. CDR3 length equals 18 residues. V lost 5 bases to trimming and J lost 7 bases, with 27 bases between them. The CDR3 is CASSLMSDRDWASNEQFF. DNA of the CDR3: TGTGCCAGCAGCCTAATGTCGGACCGGGACTGGGCTTCGAATGAGCAGTTCTTC.

This clone was counted ten times or more. This sequence joins TRBV6-6 and TRBJ1-5, with 7 bases that match TRBD1. V trimming: 6 bases; J trimming: 3 bases; junction bases outside the gene matches: 5. Germline values: CDR1 MNHNY, CDR2 SVGAGI (reference sequence). The CDR3 totals 14 residues. The CDR3 sequence: CASRAGQDNQPQHF. The CDR3 region has the DNA TGTGCCAGCAGGGCCGGACAGGACAATCAGCCCCAGCATTTT.

This clone has a handful of counts. In DNA, the CDR3 is TGTGCCAGCAGCCAAGGTCGGGGAGACACAGATACGCAGTATTTT. Its translation is CASSQGRGDTDTQYF. The gene calls are TRBV14 and TRBJ2-3, with D perhaps TRBD2 (5 bases). Trimming cost V 1 base and J 2 bases, with 10 bases left between them. From germline, CDR1 is SGHDN and CDR2 FVKESK. The CDR3 spans 15 residues.

The V gene is TRBV5-8, the J gene TRBJ2-7; 7 bases match TRBD2. Per germline, CDR1 SGHTS and CDR2 YDEGEE. CDR3 length: 16 residues. Trimming cost V 4 bases and J 0 bases; bases outside gene matches: 10. The CDR3 region has the DNA TGTGCCAGCAGCCACCGCGGGAGTGGCTCCTCCTACGAGCAGTACTTC. It codes for CASSHRGSGSSYEQYF.

The chain has TRBV27 and TRBJ2-1; no reliable D call. The CDR3 covers 17 residues. Germline lookup yields CDR1 MNHEY and CDR2 SMNVEV (reference sequence). The ends were cut back, 3 bases at V and 2 bases at J, with 17 bases in the middle. Here the CDR3 DNA reads TGTGCCAGCAGTTTTCGACGCCGGCAAACTACCTACAATGAGCAGTTCTTC. It yields the protein CASSFRRRQTTYNEQFF.

V is TRBV4-1 and J is TRBJ2-1; either TRBD1 or TRBD2 may supply D (5 bases each). From germline, CDR1 is MGHRA and CDR2 YSYEKL. Trimming removed 4 bases from V and 8 bases from J, with 15 bases in between. CDR3 length equals 14 residues. CDR3 sequence reads: CASSLRPQGDEQFF. The CDR3 region has the DNA TGCGCCAGCAGCCTCCGCCCCCAGGGAGATGAGCAGTTCTTC.